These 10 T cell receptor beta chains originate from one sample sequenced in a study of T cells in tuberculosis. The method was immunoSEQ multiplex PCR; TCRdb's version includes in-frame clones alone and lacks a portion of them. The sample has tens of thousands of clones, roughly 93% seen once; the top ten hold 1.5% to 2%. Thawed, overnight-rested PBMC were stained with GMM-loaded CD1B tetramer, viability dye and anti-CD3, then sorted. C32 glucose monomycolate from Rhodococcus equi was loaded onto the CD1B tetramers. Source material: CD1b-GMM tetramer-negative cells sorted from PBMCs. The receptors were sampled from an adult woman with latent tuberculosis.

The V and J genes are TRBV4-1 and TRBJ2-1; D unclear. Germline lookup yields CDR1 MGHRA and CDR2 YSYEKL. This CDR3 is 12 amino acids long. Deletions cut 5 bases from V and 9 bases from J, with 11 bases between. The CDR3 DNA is TGCGCCAGCAGCTCTTTAGTACGTGAGCAGTTCTTC. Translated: CASSSLVREQFF.

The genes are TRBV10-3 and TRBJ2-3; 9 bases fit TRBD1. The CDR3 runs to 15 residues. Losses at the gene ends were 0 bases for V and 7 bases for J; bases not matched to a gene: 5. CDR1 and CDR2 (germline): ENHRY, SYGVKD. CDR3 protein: CAISESDRGRNTQYF. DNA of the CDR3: TGTGCCATCAGTGAGTCAGACAGGGGGAGGAATACGCAGTATTTT.

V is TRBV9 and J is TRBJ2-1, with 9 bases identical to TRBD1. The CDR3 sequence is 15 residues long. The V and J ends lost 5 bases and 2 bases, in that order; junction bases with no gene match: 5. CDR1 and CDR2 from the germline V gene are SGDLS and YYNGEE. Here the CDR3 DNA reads TGTGCCAGCAGTCCACAGGGGGCTCCCTACAATGAGCAGTTCTTC. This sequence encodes CASSPQGAPYNEQFF.

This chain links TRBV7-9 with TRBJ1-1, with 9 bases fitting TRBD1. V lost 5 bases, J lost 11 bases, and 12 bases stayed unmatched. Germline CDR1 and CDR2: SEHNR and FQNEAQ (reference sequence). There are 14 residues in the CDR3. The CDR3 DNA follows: TGTGCCAGCAGCCCTGACAGGGGGTTGGTTGGGGCTTTCTTT. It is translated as CASSPDRGLVGAFF.

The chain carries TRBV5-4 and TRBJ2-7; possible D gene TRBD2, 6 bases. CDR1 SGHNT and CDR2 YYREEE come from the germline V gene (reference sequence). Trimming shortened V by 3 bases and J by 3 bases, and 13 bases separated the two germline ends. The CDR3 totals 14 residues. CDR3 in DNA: TGTGCCAGCAGCTCCGGGACTCAAAGCTACGAGCAGTACTTC. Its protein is CASSSGTQSYEQYF.

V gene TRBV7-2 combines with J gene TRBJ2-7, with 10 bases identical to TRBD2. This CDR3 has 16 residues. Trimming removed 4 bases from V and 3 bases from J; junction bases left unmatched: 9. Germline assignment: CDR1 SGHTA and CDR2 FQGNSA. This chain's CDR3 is CASSSGLAVAIYEQYF. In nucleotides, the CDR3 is TGTGCCAGCAGCTCTGGACTAGCGGTGGCGATCTACGAGCAGTACTTC. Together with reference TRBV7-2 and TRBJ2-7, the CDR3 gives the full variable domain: GAGVSQSPSNKVTEKGKDVELRCDPISGHTALYWYRQSLGQGLEFLIYFQGNSAPDKSGLPSDRFSAERTGGSVSTLTIQRTQQEDSAVYLCASSSGLAVAIYEQYFGPGTRLTVT.

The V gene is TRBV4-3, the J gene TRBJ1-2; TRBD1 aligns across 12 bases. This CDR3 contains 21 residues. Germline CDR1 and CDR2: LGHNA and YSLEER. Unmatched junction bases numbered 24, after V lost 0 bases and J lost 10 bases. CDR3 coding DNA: TGCGCCAGCAGCCAAGAGTATTCATCGGGACAGGGGGCGCGTATAGCGCATGACTACACCTTC. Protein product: CASSQEYSSGQGARIAHDYTF.

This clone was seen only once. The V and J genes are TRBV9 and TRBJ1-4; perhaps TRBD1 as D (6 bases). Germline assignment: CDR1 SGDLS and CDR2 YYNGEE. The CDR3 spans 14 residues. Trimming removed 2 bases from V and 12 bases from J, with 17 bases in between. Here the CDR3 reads CASSVGTPLGELFF. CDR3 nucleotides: TGTGCCAGCAGCGTCGGGACACCCCTTGGGGAACTGTTTTTT.

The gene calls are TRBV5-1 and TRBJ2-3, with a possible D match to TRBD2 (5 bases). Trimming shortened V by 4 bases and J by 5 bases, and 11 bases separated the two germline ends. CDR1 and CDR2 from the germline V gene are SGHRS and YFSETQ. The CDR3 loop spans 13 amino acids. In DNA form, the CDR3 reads TGCGCCAGCAGCCCCGCGGGTGGAGATACGCAGTATTTT. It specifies CASSPAGGDTQYF.

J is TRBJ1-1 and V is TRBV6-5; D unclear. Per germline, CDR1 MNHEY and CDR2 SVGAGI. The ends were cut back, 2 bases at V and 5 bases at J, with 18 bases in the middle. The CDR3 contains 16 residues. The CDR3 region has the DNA TGTGCCAGCAGTTACGGCCAGTATTCAAAAGAAACTGAAGCTTTCTTT. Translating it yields CASSYGQYSKETEAFF.